A single sample gave rise to the 8 T cell receptor beta chains below, sequenced in a study of blood T cell repertoires in COVID-19. Sequenced by immunoSEQ multiplex PCR; TCRdb stores in-frame clones only, minus some. The table records roughly 200,000 clones, 65% to 85% of them present only once. Sequencing used peripheral blood. Receptor source: a woman between 25 and 40 years old with COVID-19, enrolled during active disease.

The chain employs TRBV5-6 and TRBJ1-2, with 11 bases matching TRBD1. Losses at the gene ends were 4 bases for V and 6 bases for J; bases not matched to a gene: 8. The CDR3 is made up of 15 amino acids. Germline-derived CDR1 and CDR2 are SGHDT and YYEEEE. The CDR3 spells CASSRTDRGRDGYTF. The CDR3 DNA reads as TGTGCCAGCAGCCGAACGGACAGGGGGCGTGATGGCTACACCTTC.

The V call is TRBV6-6, the J call TRBJ2-7; TRBD1 agrees at 8 bases. The V gene end was trimmed by 4 bases and the J gene end by 5 bases; junction bases not matched to a gene: 10. There are 15 residues in the CDR3. Germline CDR1 is MNHNY and CDR2 is SVGAGI (reference sequence). The CDR3 nucleotides are TGTGCCAGCAGTTCCCTAGACAGGGGTAACCACGAGCAGTACTTC. It yields the protein CASSSLDRGNHEQYF.

In its sample, this clone was seen a few times. The CDR3 region has the DNA TGTGCCAGCAGCTTTGGCTGGGGGGGTCAGCCCCAGCATTTT. It codes for CASSFGWGGQPQHF. The V call is TRBV7-2, the J call TRBJ1-5; a possible D gene is TRBD1 (5 bases). Deletions cut 3 bases from V and 6 bases from J, with 12 bases between. The germline V gene has CDR1 SGHTA and CDR2 FQGNSA. This CDR3 region has 14 residues.

The gene calls are TRBV5-1 and TRBJ1-1, with D unresolved. The CDR3 covers 13 residues. Trimming pared 4 bases from V and 5 bases from J, leaving 12 bases between. Per the germline V gene, CDR1 is SGHRS and CDR2 is YFSETQ. CDR3 bases: TGCGCCAGCAGCCCCCTTACGGGAACTGAAGCTTTCTTT. Its protein product is CASSPLTGTEAFF.

This chain connects TRBV24-1 to TRBJ2-7; TRBD1 might be the D (6 bases). The CDR3 has 13 residues. Germline V gene lookup returns CDR1 KGHDR and CDR2 SFDVKD. V was pared by 3 bases and J by 3 bases, with 8 bases between. This CDR3 is CATSDADSYEQYF. CDR3 DNA: TGTGCCACCAGTGATGCGGACAGCTACGAGCAGTACTTC.

The chain combines TRBV6-2 or TRBV6-3 with TRBJ2-4; D call uncertain. V lost 0 bases to trimming and J lost 0 bases, with 9 bases between them. In germline, CDR1 is MNHEY, CDR2 SVGEGT. This CDR3 has 16 amino acids. CDR3 protein: CASSYSASLAKNIQYF. CDR3 in DNA: TGTGCCAGCAGTTACTCGGCTTCTTTAGCCAAAAACATTCAGTACTTC.

The genes are TRBV7-9 and TRBJ1-4; TRBD1 matches at 7 bases. The CDR3 consists of 19 residues. The ends lost 6 bases at V and 8 bases at J; junction bases unmatched: 24. Germline V gene lookup returns CDR1 SEHNR and CDR2 FQNEAQ (reference sequence). In nucleotides, the CDR3 is TGTGCCAGCAGTTCCCGCACTACCCCCGGGAGGGGGCAAAGGGAAAAACTGTTTTTT. Its translation: CASSSRTTPGRGQREKLFF.

The rearrangement uses TRBV29-1 and TRBJ1-1, with D possibly TRBD1 on 6 matching bases. V was pared by 6 bases and J by 6 bases, with 17 bases between. The CDR3 is 13 amino acids. In germline, CDR1 is SQVTM, CDR2 ANQGSEA. As DNA, the CDR3 is TGCAGCGTCCCGGTCCGGGACAACGCTGAAGCTTTCTTT. Encoded protein: CSVPVRDNAEAFF.